Listed below are T cell receptor beta chains from one sample, sequenced in a study of glioma-infiltrating T cells after dendritic cell vaccination. The data were produced by immunoSEQ multiplex PCR, yet TCRdb's version contains in-frame clones alone and is incomplete. Among approximately 48,000 clones listed, 70% to 90% were seen once. The specimen was blood, collected after dendritic cell vaccination. These TCRs come from a human donor with glioblastoma. CDR3s include the opening cysteine and the closing phenylalanine or tryptophan. Each record gives: clone size, J gene, V gene, D gene, CDR3 protein, CDR3 DNA. The D gene is left open where the match is weak. Where a row states a size, it is once, few, many or the class of an expanded clone; other rows omit it.

clone_size: NA
j_call: TRBJ2-3
v_call: TRBV9
d_call: NA
cdr3_aa: CASSPARGESTDTQYF
cdr3_nt: TGTGCCAGCAGCCCGGCCAGGGGAGAGTCCACAGATACGCAGTATTTT

clone_size: NA
j_call: TRBJ2-2
v_call: TRBV27
d_call: NA
cdr3_aa: CASSSFGELFF
cdr3_nt: TGTGCCAGCAGCTCCTTCGGGGAGCTGTTTTTT

clone_size: few
j_call: TRBJ2-2
v_call: TRBV28
d_call: TRBD1
cdr3_aa: CASSPIGTGGSGELFF
cdr3_nt: TGTGCCAGCAGCCCGATTGGGACAGGGGGGTCCGGGGAGCTGTTTTTT

clone_size: few
j_call: TRBJ1-5
v_call: TRBV30
d_call: TRBD1
cdr3_aa: CAAGGTGHSNQPQHF
cdr3_nt: TGTGCCGCCGGGGGGACAGGGCATAGCAATCAGCCCCAGCATTTT

clone_size: NA
j_call: TRBJ2-3
v_call: TRBV7-3
d_call: TRBD2
cdr3_aa: CASSFYLAGVTNTQYF
cdr3_nt: TGTGCCAGCAGCTTCTATCTAGCGGGAGTAACCAATACGCAGTATTTT

clone_size: once
j_call: TRBJ1-5
v_call: TRBV27
d_call: NA
cdr3_aa: CASFPLARAGREHQPQHF
cdr3_nt: TGTGCCAGCTTCCCCTTGGCCCGGGCAGGGCGGGAGCATCAGCCCCAGCATTTT

clone_size: NA
j_call: TRBJ1-1
v_call: TRBV6-1
d_call: NA
cdr3_aa: CASSDRRTETFF
cdr3_nt: TGTGCCAGCAGTGACCGTCGAACTGAAACTTTCTTT

clone_size: NA
j_call: TRBJ1-2
v_call: TRBV11-2
d_call: NA
cdr3_aa: CASSLASRQPAVTYGYTF
cdr3_nt: TGTGCCAGCAGCTTAGCCTCACGGCAGCCGGCGGTTACCTATGGCTACACCTTC

clone_size: NA
j_call: TRBJ2-3
v_call: TRBV5-1
d_call: TRBD2
cdr3_aa: CASSLHPGLADPDTQYF
cdr3_nt: TGCGCCAGCAGCTTGCACCCGGGACTAGCGGACCCAGATACGCAGTATTTT

clone_size: once
j_call: TRBJ2-1
v_call: TRBV25-1
d_call: TRBD2
cdr3_aa: CASSAPLADHNEQFF
cdr3_nt: TGTGCCAGCAGTGCCCCGCTAGCGGACCACAATGAGCAGTTCTTC

clone_size: NA
j_call: TRBJ2-3
v_call: TRBV7-3
d_call: NA
cdr3_aa: CASSLGTGDTQYF
cdr3_nt: TGTGCCAGCAGCTTAGGTACAGGAGATACGCAGTATTTT

clone_size: NA
j_call: TRBJ1-4
v_call: TRBV28
d_call: TRBD1
cdr3_aa: CASSLWDRLADEKLFF
cdr3_nt: TGTGCCAGCAGTTTATGGGACAGGCTTGCAGATGAAAAACTGTTTTTT

clone_size: NA
j_call: TRBJ2-4
v_call: TRBV18
d_call: TRBD2
cdr3_aa: CASSPPTSGTAQYF
cdr3_nt: TGTGCCAGCTCACCACCGACTAGCGGGACTGCACAGTACTTC

clone_size: NA
j_call: TRBJ1-3
v_call: TRBV14
d_call: NA
cdr3_aa: CASSQGGITAFSGNTIYF
cdr3_nt: TGTGCCAGCAGCCAAGGAGGAATAACGGCCTTCTCTGGAAACACCATATATTTT

clone_size: NA
j_call: TRBJ1-1
v_call: TRBV28
d_call: TRBD1
cdr3_aa: CASSLTGGFSEAFF
cdr3_nt: TGTGCCAGCAGTCTTACAGGGGGCTTTTCTGAAGCTTTCTTT

clone_size: NA
j_call: TRBJ2-7
v_call: TRBV7-9
d_call: TRBD1
cdr3_aa: CASSGQEISYEQYF
cdr3_nt: TGTGCCAGCAGCGGACAGGAGATCTCCTACGAGCAGTACTTC

clone_size: NA
j_call: TRBJ2-1
v_call: TRBV15
d_call: TRBD2
cdr3_aa: CATSRDRTSGPSSYNEQFF
cdr3_nt: TGTGCCACCAGCAGAGATAGGACTAGCGGGCCATCATCCTACAATGAGCAGTTCTTC

clone_size: NA
j_call: TRBJ2-1
v_call: TRBV6-5
d_call: TRBD2
cdr3_aa: CASSTGTSGYNEQFF
cdr3_nt: TGTGCCAGCAGTACCGGGACTAGCGGATACAATGAGCAGTTCTTC

clone_size: NA
j_call: TRBJ2-5
v_call: TRBV6-1
d_call: NA
cdr3_aa: CASSLPGPDAYF
cdr3_nt: TGTGCCAGCAGTTTACCAGGTCCCGATGCATACTTC

clone_size: NA
j_call: TRBJ1-1
v_call: TRBV7-3
d_call: NA
cdr3_aa: CASSLFARTEAFF
cdr3_nt: TGTGCCAGCAGCTTATTTGCGAGAACTGAAGCTTTCTTT

clone_size: NA
j_call: TRBJ2-7
v_call: TRBV6-5
d_call: NA
cdr3_aa: CASSYRLGQGGYEQYF
cdr3_nt: TGTGCCAGCAGTTATCGGCTCGGGCAGGGTGGCTACGAGCAGTACTTC

clone_size: NA
j_call: TRBJ1-3
v_call: TRBV28
d_call: NA
cdr3_aa: CASSFRSGNTIYF
cdr3_nt: TGTGCCAGCAGTTTTCGGTCTGGAAACACCATATATTTT

clone_size: NA
j_call: TRBJ2-1
v_call: TRBV7-6
d_call: NA
cdr3_aa: CASSLSGNTYNEQFF
cdr3_nt: TGTGCCAGCAGCCTGAGCGGAAACACCTACAATGAGCAGTTCTTC

clone_size: NA
j_call: TRBJ1-1
v_call: TRBV14
d_call: NA
cdr3_aa: CASRGTLGAGDTEAFF
cdr3_nt: TGTGCCAGCAGAGGGACGCTTGGGGCGGGGGACACTGAAGCTTTCTTT

clone_size: few
j_call: TRBJ1-3
v_call: TRBV5-6
d_call: NA
cdr3_aa: CASGGSWAASSGNTIYF
cdr3_nt: TGTGCCAGCGGGGGGAGTTGGGCGGCAAGCTCTGGAAACACCATATATTTT

clone_size: NA
j_call: TRBJ2-7
v_call: TRBV4-1
d_call: NA
cdr3_aa: CASSQDVMWAREQYF
cdr3_nt: TGCGCCAGCAGCCAAGATGTTATGTGGGCACGCGAGCAGTACTTC

clone_size: NA
j_call: TRBJ1-1
v_call: TRBV6-5
d_call: NA
cdr3_aa: CASSLLGPIRGAAFF
cdr3_nt: TGTGCCAGCAGCTTACTTGGTCCAATACGGGGAGCAGCTTTCTTT

clone_size: NA
j_call: TRBJ2-7
v_call: TRBV5-1
d_call: TRBD2
cdr3_aa: CASSWGGLDREQYF
cdr3_nt: TGCGCCAGCAGCTGGGGGGGACTTGATCGCGAGCAGTACTTC

clone_size: NA
j_call: TRBJ2-3
v_call: TRBV28
d_call: NA
cdr3_aa: CASSSSRFGTDTQYF
cdr3_nt: TGTGCCAGCAGTTCTAGTAGATTCGGCACAGATACGCAGTATTTT

clone_size: NA
j_call: TRBJ2-5
v_call: TRBV6-1
d_call: TRBD2
cdr3_aa: CASSVRDGREGNQETQYF
cdr3_nt: TGTGCCAGCAGTGTCCGTGATGGCAGGGAGGGGAACCAAGAGACCCAGTACTTC

clone_size: NA
j_call: TRBJ2-1
v_call: TRBV28
d_call: NA
cdr3_aa: CASSYPSSYNEQFF
cdr3_nt: TGTGCCAGCAGTTACCCGAGCTCCTACAATGAGCAGTTCTTC

clone_size: few
j_call: TRBJ1-5
v_call: TRBV5-1
d_call: TRBD1
cdr3_aa: CASSLEGQPNQPQHF
cdr3_nt: TGCGCCAGCAGCTTGGAGGGACAGCCTAATCAGCCCCAGCATTTT

clone_size: NA
j_call: TRBJ2-1
v_call: TRBV18
d_call: NA
cdr3_aa: CASSPAREGTGSRSSSYNEQFF
cdr3_nt: TGTGCCAGCTCACCAGCTCGGGAGGGGACAGGGAGTCGCTCAAGCTCCTACAATGAGCAGTTCTTC

clone_size: NA
j_call: TRBJ2-3
v_call: TRBV6-5
d_call: TRBD1
cdr3_aa: CASSPGQGDTDTQYF
cdr3_nt: TGTGCCAGCAGCCCTGGACAGGGGGACACAGATACGCAGTATTTT

clone_size: NA
j_call: TRBJ2-3
v_call: TRBV15
d_call: NA
cdr3_aa: CATSRARADTQYF
cdr3_nt: TGTGCCACCAGCAGAGCCAGGGCAGATACGCAGTATTTT

clone_size: NA
j_call: TRBJ1-2
v_call: TRBV19
d_call: NA
cdr3_aa: CASSTSDRSYGYTF
cdr3_nt: TGTGCCAGTAGTACTTCCGACAGATCCTATGGCTACACCTTC

clone_size: NA
j_call: TRBJ2-7
v_call: TRBV28
d_call: NA
cdr3_aa: CASSFPLDSLAYEQYF
cdr3_nt: TGTGCCAGCAGTTTTCCGTTGGACAGCCTAGCCTACGAGCAGTACTTC

clone_size: few
j_call: TRBJ2-7
v_call: TRBV7-9
d_call: TRBD1
cdr3_aa: CATGTGGEQYF
cdr3_nt: TGTGCCACCGGGACAGGGGGCGAGCAGTACTTC

clone_size: NA
j_call: TRBJ2-2
v_call: TRBV7-3
d_call: NA
cdr3_aa: CASSFGSGNTGELFF
cdr3_nt: TGTGCCAGCAGCTTTGGGAGCGGGAACACCGGGGAGCTGTTTTTT

clone_size: NA
j_call: TRBJ2-2
v_call: TRBV19
d_call: TRBD1
cdr3_aa: CASSSFGTGVGNTGELVF
cdr3_nt: TGTGCCAGTAGTTCCTTCGGGACAGGGGTTGGAAACACCGGGGAGCTGGTTTTT

clone_size: NA
j_call: TRBJ2-7
v_call: TRBV21-1
d_call: NA
cdr3_aa: CASSKGGQTSGENLAYDEQYF
cdr3_nt: TGTGCCAGCAGCAAGGGGGGGCAGACTAGCGGAGAAAACTTAGCCTACGATGAGCAGTACTTC

clone_size: once
j_call: TRBJ2-1
v_call: TRBV18
d_call: NA
cdr3_aa: CASSPRVPGDYYNEQFF
cdr3_nt: TGTGCCAGCTCACCACGTGTTCCAGGGGACTACTACAATGAGCAGTTCTTC

clone_size: NA
j_call: TRBJ1-1
v_call: TRBV30
d_call: TRBD1
cdr3_aa: CAWDRVSGTEAFF
cdr3_nt: TGTGCCTGGGACAGGGTCTCGGGAACTGAAGCTTTCTTT

clone_size: NA
j_call: TRBJ2-7
v_call: TRBV7-9
d_call: NA
cdr3_aa: CASSLVLYEQYF
cdr3_nt: TGTGCCAGCAGCTTAGTCCTCTACGAGCAGTACTTC

clone_size: once
j_call: TRBJ1-1
v_call: TRBV6-5
d_call: TRBD1
cdr3_aa: CASSSGGQGGAEAFF
cdr3_nt: TGTGCCAGCAGTTCAGGGGGACAGGGAGGCGCTGAAGCTTTCTTT

clone_size: NA
j_call: TRBJ2-1
v_call: TRBV5-6
d_call: TRBD2
cdr3_aa: CASSLDLLAGFDEQFF
cdr3_nt: TGTGCCAGCAGCTTGGATTTACTAGCGGGTTTTGATGAGCAGTTCTTC

clone_size: NA
j_call: TRBJ1-3
v_call: TRBV30
d_call: NA
cdr3_aa: CASGFISGNTIYF
cdr3_nt: TGTGCTTCAGGGTTCATCTCTGGAAACACCATATATTTT

clone_size: NA
j_call: TRBJ1-1
v_call: TRBV4-1
d_call: NA
cdr3_aa: CASSQYRNTEAFF
cdr3_nt: TGCGCCAGCAGCCAATACAGGAACACTGAAGCTTTCTTT

clone_size: once
j_call: TRBJ2-3
v_call: TRBV7-8
d_call: TRBD2
cdr3_aa: CASTQPSTSGSTDTQYF
cdr3_nt: TGTGCCAGCACCCAGCCTTCCACTAGCGGTAGCACAGATACGCAGTATTTT

clone_size: NA
j_call: TRBJ2-7
v_call: TRBV5-1
d_call: TRBD2
cdr3_aa: CASSLATGGNSYEQYF
cdr3_nt: TGCGCCAGCAGCTTGGCAACGGGAGGTAACTCCTACGAGCAGTACTTC

clone_size: NA
j_call: TRBJ2-5
v_call: TRBV27
d_call: NA
cdr3_aa: CASSLTWGEQYF
cdr3_nt: TGTGCCAGCAGTTTAACCTGGGGAGAGCAGTACTTC

clone_size: NA
j_call: TRBJ2-1
v_call: TRBV25-1
d_call: TRBD2
cdr3_aa: CASSAFGRALVGNEQFF
cdr3_nt: TGTGCCAGCAGTGCATTTGGGAGGGCCCTCGTAGGCAATGAGCAGTTCTTC

clone_size: NA
j_call: TRBJ2-7
v_call: TRBV2
d_call: NA
cdr3_aa: CASSGGEQYF
cdr3_nt: TGTGCCAGCAGTGGGGGCGAGCAGTACTTC

clone_size: once
j_call: TRBJ1-5
v_call: TRBV10-3
d_call: NA
cdr3_aa: CAISESSQPQHF
cdr3_nt: TGTGCCATCAGTGAGTCGAGTCAGCCCCAGCATTTT

clone_size: NA
j_call: TRBJ2-5
v_call: TRBV5-6
d_call: TRBD2
cdr3_aa: CASSSGLAAGETQYF
cdr3_nt: TGTGCCAGCAGCTCGGGACTAGCGGCTGGAGAGACCCAGTACTTC

clone_size: NA
j_call: TRBJ2-2
v_call: TRBV5-4
d_call: TRBD2
cdr3_aa: CASSPGDGGSTGELFF
cdr3_nt: TGTGCCAGCAGCCCCGGGGACGGGGGGTCAACCGGGGAGCTGTTTTTT

clone_size: NA
j_call: TRBJ2-5
v_call: TRBV5-1
d_call: NA
cdr3_aa: CASSPRVWETQYF
cdr3_nt: TGCGCCAGCAGCCCGCGTGTGTGGGAGACCCAGTACTTC

clone_size: NA
j_call: TRBJ1-2
v_call: TRBV18
d_call: TRBD1
cdr3_aa: CASSPYRGANYGYTF
cdr3_nt: TGTGCCAGCTCACCATACAGGGGAGCTAACTATGGCTACACCTTC

clone_size: once
j_call: TRBJ2-2
v_call: TRBV7-2
d_call: NA
cdr3_aa: CASSLEGRTGELFF
cdr3_nt: TGTGCCAGCAGCCTAGAAGGGAGGACCGGGGAGCTGTTTTTT